This TCR beta chain emerged from a study of T cell repertoires in cytomegalovirus infection. MiXCR, applied by TCRdb to the reads, yields one record per CDR3 protein. This repertoire shows some 200,000 distinct CDR3 sequences, 35% to 40% found once; its top ten account for more than 50%. This clonotype was detected only a few times. Its antigen is unidentified. The CDR3 extends over 14 amino acids. The V gene's germline CDR1 is MDHEN and CDR2 SYDVKM. The ends lost 7 bases at V and 5 bases at J; junction bases unmatched: 9. Source: CD8+ T cells from cultured PBMCs, taken from culture after CMV antigen stimulation. The chain recombines TRBV28 with TRBJ2-3; 7 bases agree with TRBD2. The TCR was taken from a human donor in good health (CMV status not recorded). Some clones in this sample may be carry-over from other donors' samples. The CDR3 region is CASTLGGIRDTQYF. The CDR3 DNA sequence: TGTGCCAGCACCCTCGGGGGGATCCGAGATACGCAGTATTTT.